The 25 T cell receptor beta chains below were found in one sample sequenced in a study of blood T cells in healthy people across ages. The second PCR ran about 6 to 12 cycles with a sample-barcoded 5' primer and J-beta primers. Each CDR3 protein gets one entry after TCRdb re-called the 5' RACE reads with MiXCR. The table records about 580,000 distinct CDR3 sequences, about 45% of them present only once. Input material: blood. These receptors all come from a man at least 80 years old in good health.

This clonotype was detected only a few times. The V call is TRBV7-9, the J call TRBJ2-5, with a possible D match to TRBD1 (6 bases). Gene TRBJ2-7 matches the end of the DNA better, so the J call may be wrong. The CDR3 length is 14 residues. CDR1 and CDR2 (germline): SEHNR, FQNEAQ (reference sequence). The chain's CDR3 is CASSLSRGRVEQYF. The CDR3, as DNA: TGTGCCAGCAGCTTAAGCAGGGGAAGGGTCGAGCAGTACTTC.

This chain joins TRBV19 and TRBJ1-4, with D possibly matching TRBD1 (5 bases). This CDR3 spans 11 amino acids. Germline loops: CDR1 LNHDA, CDR2 SQIVND (reference sequence). The V end was cut by 11 bases, the J end by 10 bases, with 14 bases between. CDR3 nucleotides: TGTGCCCGGAGGGGAGAGGTAAAACTGTTTTTT. Translated, it gives CARRGEVKLFF.

DNA for the CDR3: TGCAGTGCTCGCCGTAGGGGAGGGCGGGGGGATGAGCAGTTCTTC. Its translation: CSARRRGGRGDEQFF. This chain connects TRBV20-1 to TRBJ2-1; 8 nucleotides align to TRBD2. The CDR3 is 15 residues long. J gave up 8 bases and V 5 bases, and 14 bases lay outside the gene matches. Germline V lookup: CDR1 DFQATT, CDR2 SNEGSKA (reference sequence).

This chain joins TRBV2 and TRBJ2-7; 7 bases align to TRBD2. Judging by the DNA end, TRBJ2-5 fits better; the J call may be wrong. The CDR3 extends over 13 amino acids. Germline loops: CDR1 SNHLY, CDR2 FYNNEI. Here the CDR3 DNA reads TGTGCCAGCAACCGAGCGGGGATAGAGACCCAGTACTTC. Protein sequence: CASNRAGIETQYF.

The V and J genes are TRBV29-1 and TRBJ2-5; the D gene is possibly TRBD1 (6 bases). From germline, CDR1 is SQVTM and CDR2 ANQGSEA. This CDR3 region has 13 residues. V was pared by 5 bases and J by 1 base, with 11 bases between. CDR3 region: CSVSMGAQETQYF. The CDR3 nucleotides read TGCAGCGTTTCCATGGGGGCCCAAGAGACCCAGTACTTC.

This clonotype was picked up a small number of times. The junction and the germline gene differ at one end; a read error may be behind it. The chain has TRBV3-1 and TRBJ2-1, with 8 bases aligning to TRBD1. Germline V CDR1 and CDR2: LGHDT, YNNKEL (reference sequence). The CDR3 is made up of 17 amino acids. This CDR3 is CASSHQQGAPTYNEQFF. In nucleotides, the CDR3 is TGTGCCAGTAGCCATCAGCAGGGGGCCCCCACCTACAATGAGCAGTTCTTC.

V and J are TRBV29-1 and TRBJ2-4; D possibly corresponds to TRBD2 (6 bases). Germline values: CDR1 SQVTM, CDR2 ANQGSEA. This CDR3 has 14 residues. V was pared by 4 bases and J by 7 bases, with 17 bases between. CDR3 region: CSVAQIGGRNIQYF. The CDR3 nucleotides read TGCAGCGTTGCCCAGATCGGAGGGCGGAACATTCAGTACTTC.

The rearrangement joins TRBV6-2 or TRBV6-3 to TRBJ2-1; 8 nucleotides line up with TRBD2. V gave up 6 bases and J gave up 5 bases; unmatched junction bases: 6. The CDR3 length is 14 residues. Germline V lookup: CDR1 MNHEY, CDR2 SVGEGT. CDR3 sequence (DNA): TGTGCCAGCAGGTCGGGGGGGCATAACAATGAGCAGTTCTTC. It translates to CASRSGGHNNEQFF.

On this clonotype: A junction end diverges from the germline sequence, so it may reflect a read error. This chain joins TRBV5-1 and TRBJ1-2; 8 positions agree with TRBD1. The CDR3 is 15 amino acids. Germline V gives CDR1 SGHRS, CDR2 YFSETQ. CDR3: CTSSADRGRYYGYTF. The DNA of the CDR3 is TGCACCAGCAGCGCTGACAGGGGCCGATACTATGGCTACACCTTC.

The chain joins TRBV7-2 to TRBJ2-7, with D hard to call. CDR3 length: 16 residues. In germline, CDR1 is SGHTA, CDR2 FQGNSA. Trimming stripped 1 base from V and 7 bases from J, with 20 bases between. The CDR3 sequence: CASSLEHRGRTREQYF. The CDR3 nucleotides are TGTGCCAGCAGCTTAGAGCACCGTGGCCGCACCAGGGAGCAGTACTTC.

This clonotype was counted only a few times. The DNA of the CDR3 is TGCGCCAGCAGCATGGAGACAGGGTTTGAAGCTTTCTTT. Amino acids: CASSMETGFEAFF. V usage is TRBV5-1 and J usage is TRBJ1-1; 7 nucleotides match TRBD1. Trimming removed 4 bases from V and 7 bases from J; junction bases left unmatched: 7. There are 13 residues in the CDR3. In germline, CDR1 is SGHRS, CDR2 YFSETQ.

This chain links TRBV5-1 with TRBJ2-1, with 12 bases that match TRBD2. CDR1 is SGHRS, CDR2 YFSETQ, per germline. The CDR3 covers 16 residues. The V and J ends lost 2 bases and 8 bases, in that order; junction bases with no gene match: 8. CDR3 sequence reads: CASSLFPSGRGYEQFF. CDR3 sequence (DNA): TGCGCCAGCAGCTTATTTCCTAGCGGGAGGGGTTATGAGCAGTTCTTC.

The chain combines TRBV4-3 with TRBJ2-1; D is undetermined. This CDR3 has 13 residues. Germline V gives CDR1 LGHNA, CDR2 YSLEER. The V end lost 0 bases, the J end lost 9 bases, and 9 bases lay between the germline ends. CDR3 nucleotides: TGCGCCAGCAGCCAAGATCGGGTGTTTGAGCAGTTCTTC. Encoded protein: CASSQDRVFEQFF.

The chain joins TRBV7-9 to TRBJ2-1; 8 nucleotides line up with TRBD2. The J call is in doubt because the DNA end fits TRBJ2-7 better. This CDR3 has 15 amino acids. From germline, CDR1 is SEHNR and CDR2 FQNEAQ (reference sequence). The CDR3 loop is CASGPSGSGDYEQYF. The CDR3 nucleotides are TGTGCCAGCGGGCCTAGCGGGTCGGGCGACTACGAGCAGTACTTC.

This clonotype has only a few counts. The rearrangement joins TRBV6-1 to TRBJ2-1, with D possibly called TRBD1 or TRBD2 (5 bases each). Germline values: CDR1 MNHNS, CDR2 SASEGT. V was clipped by 6 bases and J by 4 bases, with 19 bases between them. The CDR3 runs to 16 residues. The CDR3 DNA reads as TGTGCCAGCAGGTGGGACGAGGGGACGCGGTACAATGAGCAGTTCTTC. The encoded protein is CASRWDEGTRYNEQFF.

This clonotype is a singleton in its sample. The J gene is TRBJ2-4, the V gene TRBV27; D is unclear. Looked up from germline, CDR1 is MNHEY and CDR2 is SMNVEV (reference sequence). This CDR3 is built from 14 residues. Trimming pared 2 bases from V and 13 bases from J, leaving 18 bases between. CDR3 in amino acids: CASSLTRQKREQYF. As DNA, the CDR3 is TGTGCCAGCAGTTTAACCCGCCAAAAGAGAGAGCAGTACTTC.

There are a few counts of this clonotype. The chain employs TRBV10-3 and TRBJ2-5; the match to TRBD2 covers 11 bases. V dropped 4 bases and J dropped 5; count of bases not matched to a gene: 6. Germline lookup yields CDR1 ENHRY and CDR2 SYGVKD. The length of the CDR3 is 15 residues. The CDR3 bases are TGTGCCATCAGTGTGACTAGCGGGGAGTTGGAGACCCAGTACTTC. This translates into CAISVTSGELETQYF.

The chain joins TRBV29-1 to TRBJ2-2; D is possibly TRBD1 (5 bases). Germline CDR1 is SQVTM and CDR2 is ANQGSEA. The CDR3 totals 14 residues. Trimming left V 4 bases short and J 5 bases short, with 14 bases between. As DNA, the CDR3 is TGCAGCGTTGTTTCTCAAGGGGCGACCGGGGAGCTGTTTTTT. Residues: CSVVSQGATGELFF.

This clonotype has more than one count but fewer than ten. This rearrangement joins TRBV20-1 to TRBJ2-4; TRBD2 matches 10 bases. The end of the DNA is better explained by TRBJ2-5, so the J call may be wrong. Germline assignment: CDR1 DFQATT and CDR2 SNEGSKA (reference sequence). The CDR3 is 14 amino acids. This chain's CDR3 is CSARDGTSAETQYF. CDR3 bases: TGCAGTGCTAGGGATGGGACTAGCGCGGAGACCCAGTACTTC.

The gene calls are TRBV29-1 and TRBJ1-4, with TRBD1 matching over 12 bases. This CDR3 is built from 19 residues. V lost 4 bases, J lost 7 bases, and 19 bases stayed unmatched. The germline gives CDR1 SQVTM, CDR2 ANQGSEA. The DNA for the CDR3 is TGCAGCGTTGTACTTACCGGGACAGGGGGCCGGTTTTGGGGTGAAAAACTGTTTTTT. Amino acids: CSVVLTGTGGRFWGEKLFF.

On this clonotype itself: This may arise from a read error, as a much more abundant clone is one base away. The V gene is TRBV2, the J gene TRBJ2-5; the D gene is possibly TRBD2 (5 bases). Per the germline V gene, CDR1 is SNHLY and CDR2 is FYNNEI. CDR3 length equals 13 residues. V lost 7 bases and J lost 3, with 12 bases in between. CDR3 residues: CASNGVVEETQYF. In DNA form, the CDR3 reads TGTGCCAGCAACGGGGTTGTCGAAGAGACCCAGTACTTC. The full variable domain, with the rest looked up from reference TRBV2 and TRBJ2-5, is EPEVTQTPSHQVTQMGQEVILRCVPISNHLYFYWYRQILGQKVEFLVSFYNNEISEKSEIFDDQFSVERPDGSNFTLKIRSTKLEDSAMYFCASNGVVEETQYFGPGTRLLVL.

The chain employs TRBV5-1 and TRBJ2-1, with 11 positions matching TRBD2. With 3 bases clipped from V and 0 bases from J, the junction kept 11 bases outside the gene matches. The length of the CDR3 is 19 residues. Germline CDR1 reads SGHRS; CDR2 reads YFSETQ. CDR3 residues: CASSSGGDLAGGSYNEQFF. CDR3 in DNA: TGCGCCAGCAGCTCAGGAGGAGACCTAGCGGGGGGCTCCTACAATGAGCAGTTCTTC.

This chain connects TRBV27 to TRBJ2-5; D is unclear. CDR1 and CDR2 from the germline V gene are MNHEY and SMNVEV (reference sequence). This CDR3 region has 14 residues. Trimming stripped 4 bases from V and 1 base from J, with 10 bases between. This chain's CDR3 is CASSSQHTQETQYF. The CDR3, as DNA: TGTGCCAGCAGTTCTCAGCACACCCAAGAGACCCAGTACTTC.

J is TRBJ1-2 and V is TRBV5-1, with TRBD1 identical over 7 bases. V gave up 0 bases and J gave up 3 bases; unmatched junction bases: 5. The CDR3 runs to 15 residues. Per the germline V gene, CDR1 is SGHRS and CDR2 is YFSETQ. The CDR3 is CASSLDRGSYYGYTF. Written as DNA, the CDR3 is TGCGCCAGCAGCTTGGACAGGGGATCTTACTATGGCTACACCTTC.

J is TRBJ2-4 and V is TRBV10-3; 10 nucleotides align to TRBD2. The end of the DNA aligns better with TRBJ2-7, so the J call may be wrong. Germline loops: CDR1 ENHRY, CDR2 SYGVKD. The CDR3 consists of 15 residues. The CDR3 loop is CAISDVGAGGLEQYF. The CDR3 DNA is TGTGCCATCAGTGATGTAGGAGCGGGAGGGCTCGAGCAGTACTTC.